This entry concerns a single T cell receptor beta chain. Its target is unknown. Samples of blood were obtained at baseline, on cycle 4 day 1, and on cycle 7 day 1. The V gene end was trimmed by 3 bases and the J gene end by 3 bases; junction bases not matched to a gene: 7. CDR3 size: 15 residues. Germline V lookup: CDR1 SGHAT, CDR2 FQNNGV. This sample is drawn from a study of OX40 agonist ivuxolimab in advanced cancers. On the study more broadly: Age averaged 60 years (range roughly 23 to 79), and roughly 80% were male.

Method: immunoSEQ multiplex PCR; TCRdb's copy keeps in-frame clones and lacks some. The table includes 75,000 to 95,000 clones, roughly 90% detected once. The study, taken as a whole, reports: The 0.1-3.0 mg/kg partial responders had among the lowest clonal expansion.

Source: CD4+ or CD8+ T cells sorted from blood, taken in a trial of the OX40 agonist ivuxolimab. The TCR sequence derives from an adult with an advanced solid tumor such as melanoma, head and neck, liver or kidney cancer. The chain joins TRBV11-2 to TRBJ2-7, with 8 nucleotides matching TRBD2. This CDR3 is CASSFMVTSGYEQYF. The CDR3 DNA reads TGTGCCAGCAGCTTCATGGTTACTAGCGGCTACGAGCAGTACTTC. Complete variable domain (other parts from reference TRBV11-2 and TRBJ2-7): EAGVAQSPRYKIIEKRQSVAFWCNPISGHATLYWYQQILGQGPKLLIQFQNNGVVDDSQLPKDRFSAERLKGVDSTLKIQPAKLEDSAVYLCASSFMVTSGYEQYFGPGTRLTVT.